The TCR beta chain described here comes from a study of multiple sclerosis patients with progressive multifocal leukoencephalopathy. Comments on this clone: The antigen is undetermined.

Profiled with immunoSEQ multiplex PCR; TCRdb holds only in-frame clones, not every one. Of roughly 30,000 clones listed, 88% were seen once; the top ten hold 0.85% to 1.3%. Findings and caveats of the study: Clones expanded at PML were already present before and during natalizumab.

Germline V lookup: CDR1 SQVTM, CDR2 ANQGSEA. The ends lost 2 bases at V and 4 bases at J; junction bases unmatched: 21. The CDR3 covers 19 residues. Time point denoted: before natalizumab initiation. T0 blood was collected before the first natalizumab infusion. Sequenced: PBMCs. This TCR derives from a human donor with multiple sclerosis. The chain has TRBV29-1 and TRBJ1-2, with 8 positions matching TRBD1. DNA of the CDR3: TGCAGCGTTGAACCAGGCGCCGGACAGGGATTCTTGACTTCCTATGGCTACACCTTC. It codes for CSVEPGAGQGFLTSYGYTF.